This T cell receptor (beta chain) was identified during a study of T-cell reconstitution after alpha-beta-depleted transplantation in children. This sample's TCRbeta library carried unique molecular identifier barcodes. TCRdb called the PCR reads again in MiXCR, with one record for every CDR3 protein. The profile shows about 540,000 distinct CDR3 sequences, around 19% of them singletons. The CDR3 has 16 amino acids. Trimming removed 2 bases from V and 5 bases from J; junction bases left unmatched: 11. The germline V gene has CDR1 KGHSH and CDR2 LQKENI. The source is a human donor who donated a stem cell graft to a child with acute lymphoblastic leukemia. The material was PBMCs from the stem cell graft donor, obtained from the stem cell graft. The rearrangement uses TRBV18 and TRBJ1-1; 7 nucleotides align to TRBD1. The CDR3 is CASSPLKQGRGTEAFF. The CDR3 DNA reads as TGTGCCAGCTCACCATTGAAACAGGGGAGAGGGACTGAAGCTTTCTTT. Full variable domain (remainder filled in from reference TRBV18 and TRBJ1-1): NAGVMQNPRHLVRRRGQEARLRCSPMKGHSHVYWYRQLPEEGLKFMVYLQKENIIDESGMPKERFSAEFPKEGPSILRIQQVVRGDSAAYFCASSPLKQGRGTEAFFGQGTRLTVV.